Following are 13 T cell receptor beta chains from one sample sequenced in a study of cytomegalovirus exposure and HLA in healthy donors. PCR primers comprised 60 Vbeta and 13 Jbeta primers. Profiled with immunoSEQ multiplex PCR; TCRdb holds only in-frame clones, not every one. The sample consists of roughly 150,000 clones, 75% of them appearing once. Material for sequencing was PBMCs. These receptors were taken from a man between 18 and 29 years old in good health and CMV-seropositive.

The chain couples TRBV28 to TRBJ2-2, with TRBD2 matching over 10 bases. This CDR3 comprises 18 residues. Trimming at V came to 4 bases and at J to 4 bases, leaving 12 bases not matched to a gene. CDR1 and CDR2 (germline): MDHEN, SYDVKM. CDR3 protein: CASSSNPHLAGVTGELFF. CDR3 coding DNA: TGTGCCAGCAGTTCAAACCCCCATCTAGCGGGAGTCACCGGGGAGCTGTTTTTT.

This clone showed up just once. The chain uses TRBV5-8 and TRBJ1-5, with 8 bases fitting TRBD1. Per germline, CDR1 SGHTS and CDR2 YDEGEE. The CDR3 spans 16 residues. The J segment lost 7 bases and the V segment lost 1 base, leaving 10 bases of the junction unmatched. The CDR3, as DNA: TGTGCCAGCAGCTTGCTCCTGACAGGGGCCGGGCAGCCCCAGCATTTT. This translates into CASSLLLTGAGQPQHF.

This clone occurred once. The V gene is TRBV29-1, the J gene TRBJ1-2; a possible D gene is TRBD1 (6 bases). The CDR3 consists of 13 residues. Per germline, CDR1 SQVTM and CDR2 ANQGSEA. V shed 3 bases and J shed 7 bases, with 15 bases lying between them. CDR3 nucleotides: TGCAGCGTTGAGGAGCCAGGGGCGCGTGGCTACACCTTC. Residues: CSVEEPGARGYTF.

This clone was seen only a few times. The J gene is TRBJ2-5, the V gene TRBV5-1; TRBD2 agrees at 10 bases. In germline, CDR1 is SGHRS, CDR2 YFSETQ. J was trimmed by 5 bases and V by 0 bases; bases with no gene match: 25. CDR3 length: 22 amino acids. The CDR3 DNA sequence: TGCGCCAGCAGCTTGGTCGGCAGGGGCACGGCTAGCGGGAGTGGAGTCTGGGAGACCCAGTACTTC. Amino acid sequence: CASSLVGRGTASGSGVWETQYF.

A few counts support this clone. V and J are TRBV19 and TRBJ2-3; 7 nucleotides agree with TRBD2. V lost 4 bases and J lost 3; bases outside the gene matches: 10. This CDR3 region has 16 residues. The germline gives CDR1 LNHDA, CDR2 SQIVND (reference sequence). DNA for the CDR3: TGTGCCAGTAGTACCAACCGGGGCGGGAGAACAGATACGCAGTATTTT. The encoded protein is CASSTNRGGRTDTQYF.

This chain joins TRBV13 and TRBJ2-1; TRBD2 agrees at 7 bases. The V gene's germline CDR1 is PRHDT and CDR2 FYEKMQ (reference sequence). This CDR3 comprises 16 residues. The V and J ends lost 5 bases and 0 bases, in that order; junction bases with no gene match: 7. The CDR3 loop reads CASSPLAVDSYNEQFF. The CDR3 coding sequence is TGTGCCAGCAGCCCTCTAGCGGTTGACTCCTACAATGAGCAGTTCTTC.

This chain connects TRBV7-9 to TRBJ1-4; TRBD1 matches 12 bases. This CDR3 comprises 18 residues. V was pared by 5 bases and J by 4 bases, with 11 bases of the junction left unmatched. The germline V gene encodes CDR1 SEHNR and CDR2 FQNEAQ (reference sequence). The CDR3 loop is CASSPPPGQGAFNEKLFF. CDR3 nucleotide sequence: TGTGCCAGCAGCCCCCCTCCGGGACAGGGGGCTTTTAATGAAAAACTGTTTTTT.

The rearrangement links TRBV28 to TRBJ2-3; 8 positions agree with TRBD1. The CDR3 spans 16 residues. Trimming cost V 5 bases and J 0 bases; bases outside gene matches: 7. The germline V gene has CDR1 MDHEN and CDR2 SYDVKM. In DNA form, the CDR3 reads TGTGCCAGCAGTGATCAGGGGGCGCAGAGCACAGATACGCAGTATTTT. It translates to CASSDQGAQSTDTQYF.

The CDR3 sequence is CASSFGLSYNEQFF. The CDR3, as DNA: TGTGCCAGCAGCTTTGGACTCTCCTACAATGAGCAGTTCTTC. J is TRBJ2-1 and V is TRBV5-4; possibly TRBD2 for D (5 bases). The germline V and J ends were trimmed by 2 bases and 0 bases, with 6 bases remaining between them. This CDR3 contains 14 residues. From germline, CDR1 is SGHNT and CDR2 YYREEE (reference sequence). The variable domain in full, completed from reference TRBV5-4 and TRBJ2-1, reads ETGVTQSPTHLIKTRGQQVTLRCSSQSGHNTVSWYQQALGQGPQFIFQYYREEENGRGNFPPRFSGLQFPNYSSELNVNALELDDSALYLCASSFGLSYNEQFFGPGTRLTVL.

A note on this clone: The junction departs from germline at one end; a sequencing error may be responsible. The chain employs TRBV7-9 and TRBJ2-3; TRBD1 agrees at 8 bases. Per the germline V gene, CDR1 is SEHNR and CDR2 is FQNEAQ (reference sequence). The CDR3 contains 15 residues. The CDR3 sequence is CSSSTGTGRGDTQYF. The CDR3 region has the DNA TGTTCCAGCAGCACCGGGACAGGTCGGGGAGATACGCAGTATTTT.

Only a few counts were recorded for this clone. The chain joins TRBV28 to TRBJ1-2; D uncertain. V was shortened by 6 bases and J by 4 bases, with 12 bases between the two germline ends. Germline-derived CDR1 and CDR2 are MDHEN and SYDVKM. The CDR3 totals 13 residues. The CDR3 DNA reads TGTGCCAGCAGCCTCGACACAGCCTATGGCTACACCTTC. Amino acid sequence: CASSLDTAYGYTF.

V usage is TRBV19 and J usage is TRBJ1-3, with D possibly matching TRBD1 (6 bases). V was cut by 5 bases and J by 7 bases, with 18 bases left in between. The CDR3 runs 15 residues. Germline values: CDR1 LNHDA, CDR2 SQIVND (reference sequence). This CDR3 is CASSYADSSFNTIYF. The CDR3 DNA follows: TGTGCCAGTAGTTACGCGGACAGTTCCTTCAACACCATATATTTT.

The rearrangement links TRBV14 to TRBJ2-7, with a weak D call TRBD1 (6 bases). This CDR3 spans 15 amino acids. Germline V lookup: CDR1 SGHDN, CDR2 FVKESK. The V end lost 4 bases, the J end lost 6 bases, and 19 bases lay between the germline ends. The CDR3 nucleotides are TGTGCCAGCAGCCCCCTAGACGACAGGTCGGGCGAGCAGTACTTC. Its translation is CASSPLDDRSGEQYF. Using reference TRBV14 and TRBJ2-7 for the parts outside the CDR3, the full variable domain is EAGVTQFPSHSVIEKGQTVTLRCDPISGHDNLYWYRRVMGKEIKFLLHFVKESKQDESGMPNNRFLAERTGGTYSTLKVQPAELEDSGVYFCASSPLDDRSGEQYFGPGTRLTVT.